This T cell receptor (beta chain) was observed in a study of T cell responses to AZD1222 COVID-19 vaccine. Clones were read by immunoSEQ multiplex PCR, and TCRdb kept only the in-frame ones, dropping some. The sample has 120,000 to 150,000 clones; about 92% are singletons. CDR3 length: 15 amino acids. Germline CDR1 and CDR2: PRHDT and FYEKMQ (reference sequence). J was trimmed by 6 bases and V by 5 bases; bases with no gene match: 13. This material consisted of peripheral blood, taken on day 0 of AZD1222 vaccination. The chain combines TRBV13 with TRBJ2-7, with TRBD1 matching 7 bases. The sequence derives from an adult in good health. For the CDR3, the DNA is TGTGCCAGCAGCCTCAATTCCCGGACAGGATCCGAGCAGTACTTC. Protein: CASSLNSRTGSEQYF.